This T cell receptor beta chain was obtained from a study of blood T cells in healthy people across ages. Overall study: With template switching, about one barcoded beta molecule was captured per two T cells.

V lost 0 bases and J lost 2, with 17 bases in between. The germline CDR1 and CDR2 sequences are SGDLS and YYNGEE. The length of the CDR3 is 17 residues. Peripheral blood, about 9.8 milliliters per donor, was collected. Alongside a J-beta primer mix, a sample-barcoded 5' primer served in a second PCR lasting about 6 to 11 cycles. TCRdb passed the 5' RACE reads through MiXCR, listing each CDR3 protein once. This table has about 830,000 distinct CDR3 sequences, 58% appearing once. The source is a man aged 25-40 years in good health. The V gene is TRBV9, the J gene TRBJ1-2; D is unclear. Input material: blood. Written as DNA, the CDR3 is TGTGCCAGCAGCGTAGGCGCAGGCCACTCAATGAACTATGGCTACACCTTC. This gives the protein CASSVGAGHSMNYGYTF. The variable domain in full, with the rest retrieved from reference TRBV9 and TRBJ1-2, is DSGVTQTPKHLITATGQRVTLRCSPRSGDLSVYWYQQSLDQGLQFLIQYYNGEERAKGNILERFSAQQFPDLHSELNLSSLELGDSALYFCASSVGAGHSMNYGYTFGSGTRLTVV.